One and the same sample provided the 11 T cell receptor beta chains below, sequenced in a study of T cells in narcolepsy (dated by TCRdb to 2016 to 2019). Libraries were constructed by the immunoSEQ multiplex PCR assay. TCRdb carries this immuneACCESS record with in-frame sequences only. Its versions omit some clonotypes, under half of them owing to an unresolved V gene in the studies checked, with the rest unexplained. Within this sample are approximately 25,000 clones, with approximately 79% of them counted one time only. The ten top clones hold 5% to 8.5% of the sample. The sequencing sample was made of memory (CD45RA-) CD4+ T cells from blood. In the paper's terms, the cell subset or site label means: memory T cells sorted ex vivo from peripheral blood. Receptors were obtained from a human donor in good health.

The chain recombines TRBV29-1 with TRBJ1-1; D is perhaps TRBD1 (6 bases). Germline CDR1 reads SQVTM; CDR2 reads ANQGSEA. The CDR3 is 15 amino acids. V dropped 4 bases and J dropped 0 bases, with 15 bases sitting between them. The CDR3: CSVVGALGLNTEAFF. Here the CDR3 DNA reads TGCAGCGTTGTGGGGGCTTTGGGATTGAACACTGAAGCTTTCTTT.

This chain joins TRBV9 and TRBJ2-4; TRBD1 is a possible D gene (7 bases). Germline assignment: CDR1 SGDLS and CDR2 YYNGEE. The length of the CDR3 is 19 residues. Trimming took off 4 bases at V and 0 bases at J, with 23 bases between the two ends. CDR3 DNA sequence: TGTGCCAGCAGCCCCAGGGGGGACAGAACCACTCTAGCCAAAAACATTCAGTACTTC. The encoded protein is CASSPRGDRTTLAKNIQYF.

Judged by abundance, this clone is medium-sized. The CDR3 DNA is TGTGCCAGCAGATACAGTGAAAATCAGCCCCAGCATTTT. Residues: CASRYSENQPQHF. The chain couples TRBV28 to TRBJ1-5; no definite D call. Germline loops: CDR1 MDHEN, CDR2 SYDVKM. The CDR3 spans 13 residues. The V end was cut by 6 bases, the J end by 4 bases, with 10 bases between.

The V gene is TRBV18, the J gene TRBJ1-2, with no clear D. Germline-derived CDR1 and CDR2 are KGHSH and LQKENI. The V gene lost 2 bases and the J gene lost 2 bases, with 6 bases spanning the gap. CDR3 size: 13 residues. CDR3 residues: CASSPSGNYGYTF. DNA of the CDR3: TGTGCCAGCTCACCAAGTGGGAACTATGGCTACACCTTC.

V and J are TRBV5-3 and TRBJ1-5; maybe TRBD1 (5 bases). TRBV5-3 is given ORF status, its function remaining uncertain. The V and J ends lost 4 bases and 5 bases respectively, with 25 bases between them. CDR3 length: 18 amino acids. CDR3 loop: CARSPRREGRRSHQPQHF. In DNA form, the CDR3 reads TGTGCCAGAAGCCCCAGGCGGGAGGGGAGAAGGAGTCATCAGCCCCAGCATTTT.

J is TRBJ2-5 and V is TRBV2; D could derive from TRBD1 or TRBD2 (5 bases each). This CDR3 region has 13 residues. The V gene's germline CDR1 is SNHLY and CDR2 FYNNEI. Trimming pared 4 bases from V and 5 bases from J, leaving 11 bases between. The CDR3 bases are TGTGCCAGCAGTGTTGACGGGACGGAGACCCAGTACTTC. It codes for CASSVDGTETQYF.

This chain joins TRBV7-2 and TRBJ2-3; D is unresolved. This CDR3 comprises 15 residues. Germline lookup yields CDR1 SGHTA and CDR2 FQGNSA. V was shortened by 1 base and J by 4 bases, with 12 bases between the two germline ends. As DNA, the CDR3 is TGTGCCAGCAGCTTAGAAGGGTCCCTCCCAGATACGCAGTATTTT. Translation: CASSLEGSLPDTQYF.

V is TRBV27 and J is TRBJ2-7; tentative D call: TRBD1 (6 bases). Deletions cut 0 bases from V and 3 bases from J, with 15 bases between. Per germline, CDR1 MNHEY and CDR2 SMNVEV (reference sequence). The CDR3 is made up of 16 amino acids. CDR3: CASSLSSGRGRYEQYF. DNA for the CDR3: TGTGCCAGCAGTTTATCATCGGGCAGGGGTCGCTACGAGCAGTACTTC.

The chain links TRBV6-6 to TRBJ2-7; perhaps D is TRBD1 or TRBD2 (5 bases each). This CDR3 comprises 14 residues. Per the germline V gene, CDR1 is MNHNY and CDR2 is SVGAGI (reference sequence). Trimming shortened V by 4 bases and J by 3 bases, and 13 bases separated the two germline ends. The CDR3 DNA sequence: TGTGCCAGCAGTTCCCCGGGTGGGGGCTACGAGCAGTACTTC. It codes for CASSSPGGGYEQYF.

In DNA, the CDR3 is TGTGCCAGCAGCCAAGACGTTGACAGGGGGACTGAAGCTTTCTTT. Translation: CASSQDVDRGTEAFF. V gene TRBV4-2 combines with J gene TRBJ1-1, with 9 bases fitting TRBD1. The CDR3 has 15 residues. Germline CDR1 LGHNA, CDR2 YNFKEQ. With V trimmed by 0 bases and J by 5 bases, 4 bases remained unmatched.

The rearrangement uses TRBV5-6 and TRBJ2-5, with 10 nucleotides matching TRBD2. The CDR3 has 16 residues. The junction had 9 bases not matched to a gene; V was cut back by 2 bases and J by 5 bases. The germline gives CDR1 SGHDT, CDR2 YYEEEE. CDR3 loop: CASSFRGSGGLETQYF. The CDR3 DNA sequence: TGTGCCAGCAGCTTTCGGGGTAGCGGGGGGTTGGAGACCCAGTACTTC. The full variable domain, with the rest looked up from reference TRBV5-6 and TRBJ2-5, is DAGVTQSPTHLIKTRGQQVTLRCSPKSGHDTVSWYQQALGQGPQFIFQYYEEEERQRGNFPDRFSGHQFPNYSSELNVNALLLGDSALYLCASSFRGSGGLETQYFGPGTRLLVL.